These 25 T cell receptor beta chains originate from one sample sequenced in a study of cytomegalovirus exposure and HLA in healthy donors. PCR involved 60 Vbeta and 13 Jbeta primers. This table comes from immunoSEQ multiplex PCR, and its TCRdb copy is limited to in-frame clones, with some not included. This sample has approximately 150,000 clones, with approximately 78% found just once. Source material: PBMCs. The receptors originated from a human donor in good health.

The CDR3 here is CASSTNETGFGYTF. CDR3 nucleotide sequence: TGCGCCAGCAGTACGAACGAGACAGGGTTTGGCTACACCTTC. The chain carries TRBV23-1 and TRBJ1-2; 7 positions agree with TRBD1. TRBV23-1 is marked as an open reading frame, function uncertain. V trimming: 5 bases; J trimming: 7 bases; junction bases outside the gene matches: 10. The CDR3 runs 14 residues.

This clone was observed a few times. The CDR3 nucleotides are TGTGCCAGCAGTGACTCGCGCGCTAGCGGGGGGACCTACAATGAGCAGTTCTTC. Amino acid sequence: CASSDSRASGGTYNEQFF. The genes are TRBV6-4 and TRBJ2-1, with TRBD2 identical over 11 bases. J gave up 2 bases and V 0 bases, and 6 bases lay outside the gene matches. Looked up from germline, CDR1 is MRHNA and CDR2 is SNTAGT. The CDR3 length is 18 residues.

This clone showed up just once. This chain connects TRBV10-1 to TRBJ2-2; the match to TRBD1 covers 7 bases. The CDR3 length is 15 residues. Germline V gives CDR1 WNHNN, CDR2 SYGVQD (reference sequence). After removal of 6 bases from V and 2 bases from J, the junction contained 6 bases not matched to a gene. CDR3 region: CASSEGTANTGELFF. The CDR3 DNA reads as TGCGCCAGCAGCGAGGGGACAGCTAACACCGGGGAGCTGTTTTTT.

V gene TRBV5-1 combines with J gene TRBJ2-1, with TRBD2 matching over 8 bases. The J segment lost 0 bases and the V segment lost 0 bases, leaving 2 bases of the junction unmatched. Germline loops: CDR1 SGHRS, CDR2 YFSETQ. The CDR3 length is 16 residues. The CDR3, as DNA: TGCGCCAGCAGCTTGGGGCTAGCGGGCTCCTACAATGAGCAGTTCTTC. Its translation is CASSLGLAGSYNEQFF. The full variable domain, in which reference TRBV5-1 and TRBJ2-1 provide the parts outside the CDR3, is KAGVTQTPRYLIKTRGQQVTLSCSPISGHRSVSWYQQTPGQGLQFLFEYFSETQRNKGNFPGRFSGRQFSNSRSEMNVSTLELGDSALYLCASSLGLAGSYNEQFFGPGTRLTVL.

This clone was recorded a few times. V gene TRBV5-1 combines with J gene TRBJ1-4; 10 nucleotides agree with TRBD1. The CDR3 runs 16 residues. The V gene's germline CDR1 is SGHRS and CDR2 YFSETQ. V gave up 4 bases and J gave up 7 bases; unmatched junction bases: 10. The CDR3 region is CASSIGPTGGGEKLFF. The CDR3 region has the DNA TGCGCCAGCAGCATTGGACCGACAGGGGGCGGTGAAAAACTGTTTTTT.

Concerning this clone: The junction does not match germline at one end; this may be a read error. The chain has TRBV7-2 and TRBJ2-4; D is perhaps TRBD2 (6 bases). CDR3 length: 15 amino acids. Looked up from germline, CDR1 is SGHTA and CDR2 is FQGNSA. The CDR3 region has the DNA TGTGCCAGCAGCCCCAATCCGGGACTCAAACACATTCAGTACTTC. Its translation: CASSPNPGLKHIQYF.

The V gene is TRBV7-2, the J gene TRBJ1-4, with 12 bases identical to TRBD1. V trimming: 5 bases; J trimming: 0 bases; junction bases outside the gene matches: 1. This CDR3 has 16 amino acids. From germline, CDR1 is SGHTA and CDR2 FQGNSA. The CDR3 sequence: CASSGDRGPTNEKLFF. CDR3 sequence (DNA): TGTGCCAGCAGCGGGGACAGGGGGCCAACTAATGAAAAACTGTTTTTT.

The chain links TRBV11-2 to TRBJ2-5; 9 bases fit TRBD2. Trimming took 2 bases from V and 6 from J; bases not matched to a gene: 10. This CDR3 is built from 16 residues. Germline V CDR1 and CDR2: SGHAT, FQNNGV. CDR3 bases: TGTGCCAGCAGCTTATTTGGCGGGGGGGTCTTAAAGACCCAGTACTTC. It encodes CASSLFGGGVLKTQYF.

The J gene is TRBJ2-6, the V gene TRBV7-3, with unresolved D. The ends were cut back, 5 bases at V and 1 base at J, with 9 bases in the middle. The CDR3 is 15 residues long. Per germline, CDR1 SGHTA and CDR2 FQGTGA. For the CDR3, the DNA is TGTGCCAGCAGCAGATACGGGTCTGGGGCCAACGTCCTGACTTTC. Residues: CASSRYGSGANVLTF.

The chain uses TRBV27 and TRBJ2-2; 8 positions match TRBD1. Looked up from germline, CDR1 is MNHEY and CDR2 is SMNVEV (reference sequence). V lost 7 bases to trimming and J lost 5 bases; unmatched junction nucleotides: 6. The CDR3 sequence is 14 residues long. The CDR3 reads CASTRTGITGELFF. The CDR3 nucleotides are TGTGCCAGCACCCGGACAGGGATAACCGGGGAGCTGTTTTTT.

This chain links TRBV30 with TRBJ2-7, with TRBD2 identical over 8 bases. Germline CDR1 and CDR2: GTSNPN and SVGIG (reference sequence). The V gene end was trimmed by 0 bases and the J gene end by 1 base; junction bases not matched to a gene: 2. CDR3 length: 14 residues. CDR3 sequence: CAWSVTSGSYEQYF. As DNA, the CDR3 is TGTGCCTGGAGTGTCACTAGCGGTTCCTACGAGCAGTACTTC.

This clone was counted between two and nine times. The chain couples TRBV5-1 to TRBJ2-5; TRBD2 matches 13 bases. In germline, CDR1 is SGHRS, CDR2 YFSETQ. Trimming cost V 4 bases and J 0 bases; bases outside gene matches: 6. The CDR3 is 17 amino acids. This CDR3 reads CASSPGLAGANQETQYF. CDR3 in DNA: TGCGCCAGCAGCCCTGGACTAGCGGGGGCCAACCAAGAGACCCAGTACTTC. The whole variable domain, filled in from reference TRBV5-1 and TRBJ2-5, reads KAGVTQTPRYLIKTRGQQVTLSCSPISGHRSVSWYQQTPGQGLQFLFEYFSETQRNKGNFPGRFSGRQFSNSRSEMNVSTLELGDSALYLCASSPGLAGANQETQYFGPGTRLLVL.

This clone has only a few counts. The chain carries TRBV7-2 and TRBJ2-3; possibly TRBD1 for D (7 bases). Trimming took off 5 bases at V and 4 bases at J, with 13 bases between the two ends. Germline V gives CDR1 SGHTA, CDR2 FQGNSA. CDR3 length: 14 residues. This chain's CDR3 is CASSLGGGADTQYF. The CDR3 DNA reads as TGTGCCAGCAGCCTCGGAGGGGGCGCAGATACGCAGTATTTT.

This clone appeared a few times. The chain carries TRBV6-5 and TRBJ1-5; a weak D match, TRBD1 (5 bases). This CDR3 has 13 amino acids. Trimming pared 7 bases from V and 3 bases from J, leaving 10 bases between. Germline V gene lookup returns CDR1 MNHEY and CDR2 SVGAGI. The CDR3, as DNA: TGTGCCAGCACAGGGCCTCCCAATCAGCCCCAGCATTTT. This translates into CASTGPPNQPQHF.

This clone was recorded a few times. The CDR3 DNA is TGCGCCAGCAGCTCGACAGGGGGCGCAGATACGCAGTATTTT. Residues: CASSSTGGADTQYF. The J gene is TRBJ2-3, the V gene TRBV5-1, with 10 bases fitting TRBD1. Trimming at V came to 3 bases and at J to 4 bases, leaving 2 bases not matched to a gene. Germline V gene sequence: CDR1 SGHRS, CDR2 YFSETQ. The CDR3 is 14 residues long.

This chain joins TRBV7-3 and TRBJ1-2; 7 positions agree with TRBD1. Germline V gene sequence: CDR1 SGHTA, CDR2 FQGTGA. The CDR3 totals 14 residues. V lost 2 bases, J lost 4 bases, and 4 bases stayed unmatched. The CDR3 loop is CASSLVRQGYGYTF. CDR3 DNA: TGTGCCAGCAGCTTAGTTCGACAGGGCTATGGCTACACCTTC.

CDR3 coding DNA: TGTGCCAGTAGTATTCGGGTTGGAGGCGGGTACACAGATACGCAGTATTTT. As protein: CASSIRVGGGYTDTQYF. The genes are TRBV19 and TRBJ2-3; possibly TRBD2 for D (5 bases). There are 17 residues in the CDR3. Germline CDR1 reads LNHDA; CDR2 reads SQIVND (reference sequence). The germline V and J ends were trimmed by 3 bases and 2 bases, with 18 bases remaining between them.

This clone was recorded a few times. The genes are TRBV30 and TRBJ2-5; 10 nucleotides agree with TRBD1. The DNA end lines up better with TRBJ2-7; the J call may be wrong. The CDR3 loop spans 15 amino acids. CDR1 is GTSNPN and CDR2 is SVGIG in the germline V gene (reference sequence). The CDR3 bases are TGTGCCTGGAGCCCCGACGGACAGGGGGTCTACGAGCAGTACTTC. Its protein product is CAWSPDGQGVYEQYF.

The CDR3: CASSPGGGEKLFF. The CDR3 DNA reads as TGTGCCAGTAGTCCGGGGGGCGGTGAAAAACTGTTTTTT. The V gene is TRBV19, the J gene TRBJ1-4; tentatively, D is TRBD1 (6 bases). The CDR3 runs 13 residues. Germline assignment: CDR1 LNHDA and CDR2 SQIVND (reference sequence). V was cut by 5 bases and J by 7 bases, with 11 bases left in between.

The CDR3 reads CASSGRTGRIEAFF. The DNA for the CDR3 is TGTGCCAGCAGTGGCAGGACAGGGAGGATTGAAGCTTTCTTT. The chain uses TRBV28 and TRBJ1-1; 8 bases line up with TRBD1. This CDR3 has 14 amino acids. Germline V gene sequence: CDR1 MDHEN, CDR2 SYDVKM. The J segment lost 7 bases and the V segment lost 5 bases, leaving 9 bases of the junction unmatched. Based on the CDR3 plus reference TRBV28 and TRBJ1-1, the full variable domain is DVKVTQSSRYLVKRTGEKVFLECVQDMDHENMFWYRQDPGLGLRLIYFSYDVKMKEKGDIPEGYSVSREKKERFSLILESASTNQTSMYLCASSGRTGRIEAFFGQGTRLTVV.

The CDR3 coding sequence is TGTGCCAGCGACAGACAGGGGGCGTCGAGTGAAAAACTGTTTTTT. This encodes CASDRQGASSEKLFF. The chain couples TRBV6-1 to TRBJ1-4, with 10 bases fitting TRBD1. V gave up 8 bases and J gave up 7 bases; unmatched junction bases: 10. CDR1 is MNHNS and CDR2 is SASEGT in the germline V gene. This CDR3 region has 15 residues.

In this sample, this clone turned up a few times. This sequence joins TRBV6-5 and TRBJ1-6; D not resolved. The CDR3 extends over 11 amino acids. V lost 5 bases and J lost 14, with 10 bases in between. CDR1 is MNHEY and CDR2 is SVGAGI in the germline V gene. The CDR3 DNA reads TGTGCCAGCAGTAACCAGGAAACCCTCCACTTT. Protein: CASSNQETLHF.

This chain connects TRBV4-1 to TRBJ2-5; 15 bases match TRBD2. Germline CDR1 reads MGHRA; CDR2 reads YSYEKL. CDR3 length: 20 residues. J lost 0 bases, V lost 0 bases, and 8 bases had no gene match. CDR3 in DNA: TGCGCCAGCAGCCAAGAACTCGCGGGACTAGCGGGGGGCTACCAAGAGACCCAGTACTTC. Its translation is CASSQELAGLAGGYQETQYF.

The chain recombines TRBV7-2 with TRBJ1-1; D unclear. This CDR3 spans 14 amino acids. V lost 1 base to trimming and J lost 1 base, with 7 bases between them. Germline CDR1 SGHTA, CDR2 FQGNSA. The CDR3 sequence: CASSLVGANTEAFF. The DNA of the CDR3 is TGTGCCAGCAGCTTAGTCGGAGCGAACACTGAAGCTTTCTTT.

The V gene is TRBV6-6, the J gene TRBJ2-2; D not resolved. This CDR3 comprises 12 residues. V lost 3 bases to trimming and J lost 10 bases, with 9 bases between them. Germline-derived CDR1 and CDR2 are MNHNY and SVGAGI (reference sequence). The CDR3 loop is CASSYVQEELFF. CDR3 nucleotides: TGTGCCAGCAGTTATGTTCAGGAGGAGCTGTTTTTT.